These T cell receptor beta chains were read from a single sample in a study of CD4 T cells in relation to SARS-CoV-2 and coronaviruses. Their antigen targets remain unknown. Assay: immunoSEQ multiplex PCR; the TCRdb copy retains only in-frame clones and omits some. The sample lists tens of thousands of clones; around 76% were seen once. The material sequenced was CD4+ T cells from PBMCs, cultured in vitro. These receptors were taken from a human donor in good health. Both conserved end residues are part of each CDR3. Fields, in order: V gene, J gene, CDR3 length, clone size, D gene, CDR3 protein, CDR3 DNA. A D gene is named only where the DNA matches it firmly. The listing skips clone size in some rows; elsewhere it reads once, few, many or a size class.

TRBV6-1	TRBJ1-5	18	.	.	CASSDRPYEGGSNQPQHF	TGTGCCAGCAGTGACCGCCCCTACGAGGGAGGGAGCAATCAGCCCCAGCATTTT
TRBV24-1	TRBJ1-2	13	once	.	CATSDPDSYGYTF	TGTGCCACCAGTGATCCGGACAGCTATGGCTACACCTTC
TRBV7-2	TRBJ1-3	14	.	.	CASSIQGSGNTIYF	TGTGCCAGCAGCATCCAGGGATCTGGAAACACCATATATTTT
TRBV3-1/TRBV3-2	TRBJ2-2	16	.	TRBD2	CASSQAVAGDTGELFF	TGTGCCAGCAGCCAAGCGGTAGCGGGTGACACCGGGGAGCTGTTTTTT
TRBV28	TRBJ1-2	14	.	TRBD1	CASHFQGGKYGYTF	TGTGCCAGCCATTTCCAGGGGGGAAAGTATGGCTACACCTTC
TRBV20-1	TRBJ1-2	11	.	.	CSARQGYGYTF	TGCAGTGCCCGGCAGGGCTATGGCTACACCTTC
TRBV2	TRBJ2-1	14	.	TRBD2	CASSERTSLGEQFF	TGTGCCAGCAGTGAACGGACTAGCTTAGGTGAGCAGTTCTTC
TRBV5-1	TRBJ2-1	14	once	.	CASSLAPDFDEQFF	TGCGCCAGCAGCTTGGCCCCCGATTTCGATGAGCAGTTCTTC
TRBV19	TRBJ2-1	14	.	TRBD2	CASTAGTRRNEQFF	TGTGCCAGTACCGCCGGGACTAGGCGCAATGAGCAGTTCTTC
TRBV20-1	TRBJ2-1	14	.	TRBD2	CSASPGLALNEQFF	TGCAGTGCTAGTCCCGGACTAGCACTCAATGAGCAGTTCTTC
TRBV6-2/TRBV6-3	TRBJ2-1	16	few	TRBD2	CASSSGRAAAYNEQFF	TGTGCCAGCAGCAGCGGGAGGGCCGCCGCCTACAATGAGCAGTTCTTC
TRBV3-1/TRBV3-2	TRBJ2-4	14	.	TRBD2	CASSQGSGGNIQYF	TGTGCCAGCAGCCAAGGGTCGGGAGGGAACATTCAGTACTTC
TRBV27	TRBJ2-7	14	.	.	CASSSLVGTYEQYF	TGTGCCAGCAGTTCACTTGTTGGGACTTACGAGCAGTACTTC
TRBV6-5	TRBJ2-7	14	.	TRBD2	CASGQAGYTNEQYF	TGTGCCAGCGGGCAAGCGGGATATACGAACGAGCAGTACTTC
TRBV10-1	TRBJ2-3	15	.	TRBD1	CASSDGQDSTDTQYF	TGCGCCAGCAGCGACGGACAGGATAGCACAGATACGCAGTATTTT
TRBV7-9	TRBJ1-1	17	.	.	CASSLPTNTRGNTEAFF	TGTGCCAGCAGCCTACCTACTAATACGCGGGGAAACACTGAAGCTTTCTTT
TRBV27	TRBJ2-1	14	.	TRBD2	CASSIAGGFDEQFF	TGTGCCAGCAGCATAGCGGGAGGGTTCGATGAGCAGTTCTTC
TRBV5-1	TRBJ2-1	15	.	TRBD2	CASRATSGRAGEQFF	TGCGCCAGCAGGGCAACCAGCGGGAGGGCCGGGGAGCAGTTCTTC
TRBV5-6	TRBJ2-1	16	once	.	CASSLGGGRSYNEQFF	TGTGCCAGCAGCTTGGGGGGGGGCAGGAGCTACAATGAGCAGTTCTTC
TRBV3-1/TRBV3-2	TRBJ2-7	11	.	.	CASSSSYEQYF	TGTGCCAGCAGCAGCTCCTACGAGCAGTACTTC
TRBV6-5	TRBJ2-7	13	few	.	CASRGPPGDEQYF	TGTGCCAGCAGGGGCCCCCCAGGGGACGAGCAGTACTTC
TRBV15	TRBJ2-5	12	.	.	CATSRDVETQYF	TGTGCCACCAGCAGAGATGTAGAGACCCAGTACTTC
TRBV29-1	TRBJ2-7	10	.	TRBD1	CSAGTVEQYF	TGCAGCGCAGGGACAGTCGAGCAGTACTTC
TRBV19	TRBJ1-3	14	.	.	CASRAPHSGNTIYF	TGTGCCAGTAGGGCCCCCCACTCTGGAAACACCATATATTTT
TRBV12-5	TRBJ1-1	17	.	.	CASGLAQGRATNTEAFF	TGTGCTAGTGGTTTGGCACAGGGAAGGGCGACGAACACTGAAGCTTTCTTT
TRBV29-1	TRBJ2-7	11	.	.	CSVEGVYEQYF	TGCAGCGTTGAAGGGGTCTACGAGCAGTACTTC
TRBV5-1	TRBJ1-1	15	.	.	CASSLAGTLNTEAFF	TGCGCCAGCAGCTTAGCAGGGACATTGAACACTGAAGCTTTCTTT
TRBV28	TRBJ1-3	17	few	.	CASTSGAGPSSGNTIYF	TGTGCCAGCACTTCGGGGGCTGGTCCGAGCTCTGGAAACACCATATATTTT
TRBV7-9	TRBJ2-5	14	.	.	CASSLGPQQETQYF	TGTGCCAGCAGCTTAGGGCCGCAGCAAGAGACCCAGTACTTC
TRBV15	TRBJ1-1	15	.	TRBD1	CATSRDPRGGNEAFF	TGTGCCACCAGCAGAGATCCCAGGGGGGGGAATGAAGCTTTCTTT
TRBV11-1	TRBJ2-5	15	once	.	CASSLVWGPGETQYF	TGTGCCAGCAGCTTAGTTTGGGGGCCCGGGGAGACCCAGTACTTC
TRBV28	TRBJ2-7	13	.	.	CASSSPGSYEQYF	TGTGCCAGCAGTTCCCCGGGGTCCTACGAGCAGTACTTC
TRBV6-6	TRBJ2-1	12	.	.	CASSSPDREQFF	TGTGCCAGCAGTAGCCCCGACAGGGAGCAGTTCTTC
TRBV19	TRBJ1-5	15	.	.	CASSLQGISNQPQHF	TGTGCCAGTAGTCTCCAAGGGATTAGCAATCAGCCCCAGCATTTT
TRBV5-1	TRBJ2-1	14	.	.	CASTSDPPVNEQFF	TGCGCCAGCACCTCGGACCCCCCGGTTAATGAGCAGTTCTTC
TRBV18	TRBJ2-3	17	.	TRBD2	CASSPRLAGGSTDTQYF	TGTGCCAGCTCACCACGGCTAGCGGGAGGATCCACAGATACGCAGTATTTT
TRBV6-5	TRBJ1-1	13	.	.	CASGPGFNTEAFF	TGTGCCTCCGGTCCGGGTTTTAACACTGAAGCTTTCTTT
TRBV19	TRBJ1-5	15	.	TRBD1	CASSPPGQGYQPQHF	TGTGCCAGTAGTCCCCCGGGACAGGGTTATCAGCCCCAGCATTTT
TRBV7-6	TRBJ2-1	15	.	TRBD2	CASSSGLAETNEQFF	TGTGCCAGCAGCTCGGGACTAGCGGAGACCAATGAGCAGTTCTTC
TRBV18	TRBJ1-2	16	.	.	CASSLFSLPPTYGYTF	TGTGCCAGCTCCCTCTTTAGCCTCCCGCCCACCTATGGCTACACCTTC
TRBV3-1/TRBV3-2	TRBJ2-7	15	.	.	CASSQAPTGPYEQYF	TGTGCCAGCAGCCAGGCCCCCACAGGGCCCTACGAGCAGTACTTC
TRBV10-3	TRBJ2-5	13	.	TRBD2	CATQRDPQETQYF	TGTGCCACTCAGCGGGACCCCCAAGAGACCCAGTACTTC
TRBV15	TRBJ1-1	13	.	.	CATREGVNAEAFF	TGTGCCACCAGGGAAGGGGTTAACGCTGAAGCTTTCTTT
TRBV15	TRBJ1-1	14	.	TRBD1	CATSRRGQGAEAFF	TGTGCCACCAGCAGACGAGGACAGGGGGCTGAAGCTTTCTTT
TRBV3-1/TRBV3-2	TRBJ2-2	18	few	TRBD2	CASSQTGLAGFNAGELFF	TGTGCCAGCAGCCAAACAGGACTAGCGGGTTTCAACGCCGGGGAGCTGTTTTTT
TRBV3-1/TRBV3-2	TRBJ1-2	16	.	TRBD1	CASSPQSTTGVGGYTF	TGTGCCAGCAGCCCTCAATCCACCACAGGGGTTGGTGGCTACACCTTC
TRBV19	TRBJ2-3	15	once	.	CASSRGVGGTDTQYF	TGTGCCAGTTCCAGAGGGGTAGGGGGCACAGATACGCAGTATTTT
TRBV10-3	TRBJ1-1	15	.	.	CAISESKGPWTEAFF	TGTGCCATCAGTGAGTCGAAGGGCCCTTGGACTGAAGCTTTCTTT
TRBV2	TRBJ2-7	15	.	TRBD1	CASSPPGQGHYEQYF	TGTGCCAGCAGTCCGCCGGGACAGGGACACTACGAGCAGTACTTC
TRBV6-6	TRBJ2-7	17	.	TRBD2	CASSQREGPFPLYEQYF	TGTGCCAGCAGTCAAAGGGAGGGACCCTTCCCTCTCTACGAGCAGTACTTC
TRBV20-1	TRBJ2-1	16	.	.	CSASGRAGVGGNEQFF	TGCAGTGCTAGTGGGAGAGCGGGTGTCGGGGGCAATGAGCAGTTCTTC
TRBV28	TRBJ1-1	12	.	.	CASSKPGLAAFF	TGTGCCAGCAGTAAACCAGGGTTGGCCGCTTTCTTT
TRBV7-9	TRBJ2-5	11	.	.	CASIFRETQYF	TGTGCCAGCATCTTTAGGGAGACCCAGTACTTC
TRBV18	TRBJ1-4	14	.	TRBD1	CASSGQGPNEKLFF	TGTGCCAGCTCAGGACAGGGACCTAATGAAAAACTGTTTTTT
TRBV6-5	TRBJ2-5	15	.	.	CASGRELWRKETQYF	TGTGCCAGCGGCAGAGAATTGTGGCGGAAAGAGACCCAGTACTTC
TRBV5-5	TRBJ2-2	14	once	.	CASSLLAEAGELFF	TGTGCCAGCAGCTTGTTGGCGGAGGCCGGGGAGCTGTTTTTT
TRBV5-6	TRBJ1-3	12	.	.	CASSSTTDTIYF	TGTGCCAGCAGCTCCACCACGGACACCATATATTTT
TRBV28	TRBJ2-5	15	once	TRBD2	CASSLPSGMRETQYF	TGTGCCAGCAGCTTGCCCAGCGGGATGAGGGAGACCCAGTACTTC